The clone carrying this T cell receptor (beta chain) was found many times. Its cognate antigen is unknown. The data are from a study of Graves' ophthalmopathy and Graves' hyperthyroidism. General observations from the study: For predicting ophthalmopathy progression, the model had roughly 64% sensitivity and 72.22% specificity.

The CDR3 is 15 amino acids. V lost 5 bases and J 1 base, leaving 12 bases between the germline ends. Germline-derived CDR1 and CDR2 are SNHLY and FYNNEI. Amplified TCR beta CDR3 regions were obtained using RNA transcripts as template. First-round RT-PCR relied on HTBI primers, and a second-round multiplex PCR came next. TCRdb reprocessed the multiplex PCR reads with MiXCR, giving one entry per CDR3 protein. Of a few hundred thousand distinct CDR3 sequences listed, over 15% are singletons. Newly diagnosed, the hyperthyroidism patients had under 2 months' duration and were aged 18 to 65. This chain joins TRBV2 and TRBJ1-5; the D gene is possibly TRBD1 (6 bases). The clonotype originates from a woman aged 18-35 years with stable Graves' hyperthyroidism. Sample: peripheral blood. As DNA, the CDR3 is TGTGCCAGCAGTCAGGTCAGGGGAAGCAATCAGCCCCAGCATTTT. It specifies CASSQVRGSNQPQHF.